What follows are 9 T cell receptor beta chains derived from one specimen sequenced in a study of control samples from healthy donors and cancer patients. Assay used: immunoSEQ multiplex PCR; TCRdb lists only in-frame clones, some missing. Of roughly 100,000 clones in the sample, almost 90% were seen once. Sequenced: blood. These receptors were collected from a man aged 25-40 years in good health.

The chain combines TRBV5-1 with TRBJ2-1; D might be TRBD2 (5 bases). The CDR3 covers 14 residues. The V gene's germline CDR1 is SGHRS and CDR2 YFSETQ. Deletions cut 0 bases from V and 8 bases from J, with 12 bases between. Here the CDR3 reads CASSLGLNLDEQFF. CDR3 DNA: TGCGCCAGCAGCTTGGGACTAAATTTAGATGAGCAGTTCTTC.

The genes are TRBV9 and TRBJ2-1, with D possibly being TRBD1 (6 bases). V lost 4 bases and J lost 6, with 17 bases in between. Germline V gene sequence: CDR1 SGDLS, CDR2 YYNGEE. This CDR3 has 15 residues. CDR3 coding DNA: TGTGCCAGCAGCCCCTCCAGGGGAGATTTCAATGAGCAGTTCTTC. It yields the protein CASSPSRGDFNEQFF. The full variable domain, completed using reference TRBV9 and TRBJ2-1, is DSGVTQTPKHLITATGQRVTLRCSPRSGDLSVYWYQQSLDQGLQFLIQYYNGEERAKGNILERFSAQQFPDLHSELNLSSLELGDSALYFCASSPSRGDFNEQFFGPGTRLTVL.

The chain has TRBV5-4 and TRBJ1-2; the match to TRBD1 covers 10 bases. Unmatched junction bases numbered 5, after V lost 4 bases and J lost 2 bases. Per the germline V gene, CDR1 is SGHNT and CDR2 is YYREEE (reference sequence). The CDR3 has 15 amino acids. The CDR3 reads CASSGTGATNYGYTF. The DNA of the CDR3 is TGTGCCAGCAGCGGGACAGGGGCGACAAACTATGGCTACACCTTC.

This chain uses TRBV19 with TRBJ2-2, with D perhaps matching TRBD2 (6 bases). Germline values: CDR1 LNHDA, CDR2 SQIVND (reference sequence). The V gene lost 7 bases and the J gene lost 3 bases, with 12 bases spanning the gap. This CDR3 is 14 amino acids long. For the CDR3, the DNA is TGTGCCAGTATCAGCAGGGAGGACACCGGGGAGCTGTTTTTT. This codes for CASISREDTGELFF.

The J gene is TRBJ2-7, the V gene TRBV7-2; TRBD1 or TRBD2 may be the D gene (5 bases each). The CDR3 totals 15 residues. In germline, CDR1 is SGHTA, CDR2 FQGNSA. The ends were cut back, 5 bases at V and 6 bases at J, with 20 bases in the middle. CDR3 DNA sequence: TGTGCCAGCAGCCTGACCGGGACCCGACCACTCGAGCAGTACTTC. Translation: CASSLTGTRPLEQYF.

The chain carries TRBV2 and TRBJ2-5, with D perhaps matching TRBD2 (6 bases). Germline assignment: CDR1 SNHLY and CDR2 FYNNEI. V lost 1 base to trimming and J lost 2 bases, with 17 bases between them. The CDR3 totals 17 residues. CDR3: CASSEVVGLGGQETQYF. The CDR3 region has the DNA TGTGCCAGCAGTGAAGTTGTCGGACTGGGGGGACAAGAGACCCAGTACTTC.

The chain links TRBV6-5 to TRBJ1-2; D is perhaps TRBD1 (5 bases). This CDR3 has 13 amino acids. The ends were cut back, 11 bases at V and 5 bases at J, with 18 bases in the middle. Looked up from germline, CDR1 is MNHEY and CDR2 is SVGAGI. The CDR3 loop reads CAATVDRSYGYTF. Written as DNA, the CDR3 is TGTGCCGCGACCGTAGACAGATCTTATGGCTACACCTTC.

In DNA, the CDR3 is TGTGCCAGCAGTTTAGGGGGTTCCTATGGCTACACCTTC. Translated, it gives CASSLGGSYGYTF. This chain connects TRBV27 to TRBJ1-2, with a tentative D call TRBD1 (5 bases). V was pared by 2 bases and J by 4 bases, with 8 bases between. In germline, CDR1 is MNHEY, CDR2 SMNVEV (reference sequence). The CDR3 runs to 13 residues.

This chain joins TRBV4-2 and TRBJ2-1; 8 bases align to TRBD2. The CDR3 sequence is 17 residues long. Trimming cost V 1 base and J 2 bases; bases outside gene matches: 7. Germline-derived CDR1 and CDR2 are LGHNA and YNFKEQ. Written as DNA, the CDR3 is TGTGCCAGCAGCCAAGGTCTAGCGGGTTCGCCCTACAATGAGCAGTTCTTC. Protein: CASSQGLAGSPYNEQFF.